One T cell receptor beta chain is described in this entry. As yet, its antigen is unknown. RNA in amounts of roughly 0.5 to 1 ug was reverse transcribed with random hexamers. TCRdb re-analysed the immunoSEQ multiplex PCR reads in MiXCR, keeping a single row per CDR3 protein. This sample has 100,000 to 150,000 distinct CDR3 sequences, with about 93% found just once. This sample is part of a study of CD8 T cells in Susac syndrome. The wider study: Clinical remission applied to fewer than ten sequenced Susac syndrome patients, and six had active disease. Study results and caveats: The study found that Susac CD8+ clonal expansion peaked in TEMRA cells and active patients. In total CD8+ repertoires, under 20 Susac-specific public clones were detected, and CD8+ TEMRA repertoires contained four to six. In its TCR sequencing and HLA analysis, the study acknowledged that the number of individuals was relatively small.

V was shortened by 3 bases and J by 4 bases, with 7 bases between the two germline ends. This CDR3 has 12 amino acids. Germline CDR1 is DFQATT and CDR2 is SNEGSKA (reference sequence). Sequencing used CD8+ T cells from PBMCs. The sequence was collected from a human donor with Susac syndrome. This chain uses TRBV20-1 with TRBJ1-5; the D is unclear. In DNA form, the CDR3 reads TGCAGTGCTAGTTGGGGAAATCAGCCCCAGCATTTT. Translation gives CSASWGNQPQHF.